Reported below is one TCR beta chain. CDR1 KGHSH and CDR2 LQKENI come from the germline V gene. The CDR3 is 18 residues long. Trimming stripped 3 bases from V and 1 base from J, with 19 bases between. These data are taken from a study of preoperative IRX-2 immunotherapy in early breast cancer. Treatment denoted: preoperative locoregional IRX-2 cytokine immunotherapy. Preoperative locoregional IRX-2 cytokine immunotherapy was tested in the phase Ib source study. Assay used: immunoSEQ multiplex PCR; TCRdb lists only in-frame clones, some missing. The sample consists of about 43,000 clones, about 95% of them appearing once.

This specimen consisted of tumor tissue, obtained after IRX-2 immunotherapy. This chain links TRBV18 with TRBJ1-3; possible D gene TRBD1, 5 bases. The receptor was isolated from a human donor with breast cancer. CDR3 loop: CASSPLGPGRWSGNTIYF. The CDR3 DNA reads as TGTGCCAGCTCACCGCTGGGTCCGGGACGGTGGTCTGGAAACACCATATATTTT.